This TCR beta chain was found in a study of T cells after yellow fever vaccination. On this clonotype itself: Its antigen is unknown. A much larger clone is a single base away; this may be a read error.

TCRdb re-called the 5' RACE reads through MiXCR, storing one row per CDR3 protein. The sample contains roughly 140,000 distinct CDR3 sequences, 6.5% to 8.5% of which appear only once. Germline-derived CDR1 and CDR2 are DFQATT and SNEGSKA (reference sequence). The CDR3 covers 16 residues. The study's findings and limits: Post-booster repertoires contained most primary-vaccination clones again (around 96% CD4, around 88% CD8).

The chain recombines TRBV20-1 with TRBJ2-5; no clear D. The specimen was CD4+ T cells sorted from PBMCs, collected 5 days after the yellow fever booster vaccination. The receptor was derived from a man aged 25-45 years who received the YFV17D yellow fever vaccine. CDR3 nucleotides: TGCTGTGCTAGAGATCTCTCGAAGGGAATCCAAGAGACCCAGTACTTC. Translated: CCARDLSKGIQETQYF.